The 26 T cell receptor beta chains below all came from one sample that was sequenced in a study of shared clonotypes between healthy human individuals. Some clones are missing from TCRdb's copy, which holds only in-frame ones; the method was immunoSEQ multiplex PCR. The sample carries about 520,000 clones, around 95% recorded once. The sample comprised naive CD4+ T cells sorted from blood. Regarding subset: CD45RA+ positively selected. Every receptor here comes from a woman aged 25 to 39 in good health.

The V gene is TRBV18, the J gene TRBJ2-7, with 8 bases matching TRBD1. Germline trimming cut 6 bases from V and 2 bases from J; bases unmatched to any gene: 3. The CDR3 has 13 residues. Germline V gene lookup returns CDR1 KGHSH and CDR2 LQKENI. The CDR3 coding sequence is TGTGCCAGCTCGCAACAGGGGGCCTACGAGCAGTACTTC. This codes for CASSQQGAYEQYF.

V and J are TRBV7-9 and TRBJ1-2, with 7 nucleotides matching TRBD1. This CDR3 has 13 amino acids. Trimming cost V 4 bases and J 7 bases; bases outside gene matches: 6. Per germline, CDR1 SEHNR and CDR2 FQNEAQ (reference sequence). CDR3 nucleotides: TGTGCCAGCAGCTCGACAGGGTTTACTGGCTACACCTTC. Protein: CASSSTGFTGYTF.

The rearrangement joins TRBV2 to TRBJ2-1, with a weak D call TRBD2 (5 bases). CDR3 size: 12 residues. The germline CDR1 and CDR2 sequences are SNHLY and FYNNEI. The V end lost 2 bases, the J end lost 13 bases, and 12 bases lay between the germline ends. The CDR3 sequence is CASSEQSDYQFF. CDR3 nucleotide sequence: TGTGCCAGCAGTGAACAATCTGACTACCAGTTCTTC.

Regarding this clone: Other DNA sequences of this sample code for an identical CDR3. This chain joins TRBV19 and TRBJ2-1; 8 bases are shared with TRBD1. CDR1 and CDR2 from the germline V gene are LNHDA and SQIVND (reference sequence). This CDR3 comprises 17 residues. Trimming took 0 bases from V and 4 from J; bases not matched to a gene: 8. The CDR3 is CASSIDSGTGGYNEQFF. In nucleotides, the CDR3 is TGTGCCAGTAGTATAGACTCCGGGACAGGAGGGTACAATGAGCAGTTCTTC.

The V gene is TRBV7-9, the J gene TRBJ2-3; 8 bases map to TRBD2. CDR3 length: 14 amino acids. Trimming took 5 bases from V and 2 from J; bases not matched to a gene: 3. Germline V CDR1 and CDR2: SEHNR, FQNEAQ (reference sequence). CDR3 DNA: TGTGCCAGCAGCCCGGGACTAGACACAGATACGCAGTATTTT. Its protein product is CASSPGLDTDTQYF. Filled out from reference TRBV7-9 and TRBJ2-3, the complete variable domain reads DTGVSQNPRHKITKRGQNVTFRCDPISEHNRLYWYRQTLGQGPEFLTYFQNEAQLEKSRLLSDRFSAERPKGSFSTLEIQRTEQGDSAMYLCASSPGLDTDTQYFGPGTRLTVL.

This chain connects TRBV11-2 to TRBJ2-7; 13 bases match TRBD2. Germline values: CDR1 SGHAT, CDR2 FQNNGV. This CDR3 region has 14 residues. V lost 5 bases, J lost 9 bases, and 7 bases stayed unmatched. The DNA for the CDR3 is TGTGCCAGCAGCACCGGACTAGCGGGAGTGGCGCAGTACTTC. Protein sequence: CASSTGLAGVAQYF.

Details on this clone: The junction differs from germline at one of its ends, possibly a read error. The gene calls are TRBV28 and TRBJ1-1; 7 bases are a match to TRBD1. The CDR3 sequence is 14 residues long. Germline CDR1 and CDR2: MDHEN and SYDVKM. CDR3 region: CASSAGQQNSEAFF. The DNA for the CDR3 is TGTGCCAGCAGCGCGGGACAGCAGAACAGTGAAGCTTTCTTT.

The CDR3 reads CASSRDGGLSYGYTF. The CDR3, as DNA: TGTGCCAGCAGCCGGGACGGGGGGCTGAGCTATGGCTACACCTTC. The rearrangement uses TRBV13 and TRBJ1-2; a weak D match, TRBD1 (6 bases). Per germline, CDR1 PRHDT and CDR2 FYEKMQ (reference sequence). V was shortened by 5 bases and J by 4 bases, with 17 bases between the two germline ends. The CDR3 is 15 residues long.

J is TRBJ1-1 and V is TRBV5-1, with D unresolved. V lost 0 bases and J 3 bases, leaving 9 bases between the germline ends. Germline V gene data show CDR1 as SGHRS and CDR2 as YFSETQ. The CDR3 spans 14 residues. The CDR3: CASSLAGRYTEAFF. The CDR3 DNA sequence: TGCGCCAGCAGCTTGGCGGGTCGGTACACTGAAGCTTTCTTT.

This clone was seen a single time. CDR3 DNA sequence: TGCGCCAGCAGCTTAACTAGCGGCTCCTACAATGAGCAGTTCTTC. This gives the protein CASSLTSGSYNEQFF. The chain is built from TRBV10-2 and TRBJ2-1; 8 bases are a match to TRBD2. The CDR3 is 15 amino acids. With 6 bases clipped from V and 0 bases from J, the junction kept 4 bases outside the gene matches. Germline CDR1 reads WSHSY; CDR2 reads SAAADI.

Of note for this clone: The same CDR3 can be traced to other DNA sequences in this sample. The J gene is TRBJ2-7, the V gene TRBV28; D unclear. Looked up from germline, CDR1 is MDHEN and CDR2 is SYDVKM. The CDR3 has 12 amino acids. V lost 6 bases and J 0 bases, leaving 6 bases between the germline ends. CDR3 loop: CASRTPSYEQYF. CDR3 sequence (DNA): TGTGCCAGCAGGACCCCCTCCTACGAGCAGTACTTC.

The chain carries TRBV4-1 and TRBJ2-3; D gene ambiguous. Germline V CDR1 and CDR2: MGHRA, YSYEKL. The CDR3 totals 15 residues. V was trimmed by 0 bases and J by 1 base, leaving 8 bases between them. The CDR3 region is CASSQDPWGTDTQYF. The DNA of the CDR3 is TGCGCCAGCAGCCAAGACCCGTGGGGCACAGATACGCAGTATTTT.

This chain links TRBV5-8 with TRBJ2-3; tentatively, D is TRBD1 or TRBD2 (5 bases each). Germline V gene lookup returns CDR1 SGHTS and CDR2 YDEGEE. The CDR3 is made up of 16 amino acids. Trimming removed 0 bases from V and 0 bases from J, with 11 bases in between. The CDR3 sequence is CASSLEQGASTDTQYF. The CDR3 DNA reads TGTGCCAGCAGCTTGGAGCAGGGAGCGAGCACAGATACGCAGTATTTT.

This rearrangement joins TRBV10-1 to TRBJ2-3; 7 bases map to TRBD2. Germline CDR1 is WNHNN and CDR2 is SYGVQD (reference sequence). This CDR3 spans 17 amino acids. Germline trimming cut 2 bases from V and 6 bases from J; bases unmatched to any gene: 14. CDR3 region: CASSEGSSGTPLDTQYF. Written as DNA, the CDR3 is TGCGCCAGCAGTGAGGGGTCCAGCGGGACCCCCCTCGATACGCAGTATTTT.

This chain connects TRBV27 to TRBJ2-5; TRBD2 matches 14 bases. Germline V lookup: CDR1 MNHEY, CDR2 SMNVEV (reference sequence). The J segment lost 5 bases and the V segment lost 8 bases, leaving 4 bases of the junction unmatched. The CDR3 consists of 14 residues. CDR3 residues: CASGGLAGDETQYF. As DNA, the CDR3 is TGTGCCAGCGGGGGACTAGCGGGAGATGAGACCCAGTACTTC.

The CDR3 DNA reads as TGTGCCAGCAAGGACAGGAGCTCCTACGAGCAGTACTTC. Protein: CASKDRSSYEQYF. This rearrangement joins TRBV27 to TRBJ2-7; 7 bases map to TRBD1. In germline, CDR1 is MNHEY, CDR2 SMNVEV (reference sequence). Germline trimming cut 7 bases from V and 0 bases from J; bases unmatched to any gene: 3. This CDR3 spans 13 amino acids.

The chain is built from TRBV4-1 and TRBJ2-7, with 12 bases identical to TRBD2. Germline V gives CDR1 MGHRA, CDR2 YSYEKL. The CDR3 spans 15 residues. The V and J ends lost 3 bases and 3 bases, in that order; junction bases with no gene match: 3. The CDR3 is CASSHRTSGDYEQYF. As DNA, the CDR3 is TGCGCCAGCAGCCACCGGACTAGCGGGGACTACGAGCAGTACTTC.

The rearrangement links TRBV10-3 to TRBJ1-3; no clear D. Deletions cut 0 bases from V and 3 bases from J, with 15 bases between. CDR3 length: 17 amino acids. Germline CDR1 is ENHRY and CDR2 is SYGVKD. CDR3 sequence reads: CAISESAASLNGNTIYF. The CDR3 DNA reads TGTGCCATCAGTGAGTCGGCAGCCTCGCTCAATGGAAACACCATATATTTT.

V and J are TRBV9 and TRBJ2-7; 11 positions agree with TRBD2. Germline trimming cut 2 bases from V and 1 base from J; bases unmatched to any gene: 2. The CDR3 is 15 amino acids. CDR1 and CDR2 (germline): SGDLS, YYNGEE. CDR3 in amino acids: CASSVGTSGSYEQYF. DNA for the CDR3: TGTGCCAGCAGCGTGGGGACTAGCGGTTCCTACGAGCAGTACTTC.

This chain links TRBV28 with TRBJ2-7; TRBD1 matches at 7 bases. The germline CDR1 and CDR2 sequences are MDHEN and SYDVKM. The CDR3 extends over 18 amino acids. The V gene end was trimmed by 7 bases and the J gene end by 1 base; junction bases not matched to a gene: 19. The CDR3 loop reads CASTPPNPGQLISYEQYF. The DNA for the CDR3 is TGTGCCAGCACCCCCCCCAATCCGGGACAGCTAATTTCCTACGAGCAGTACTTC.

The V and J genes are TRBV7-9 and TRBJ2-7; TRBD1 aligns across 8 bases. Germline V gene lookup returns CDR1 SEHNR and CDR2 FQNEAQ (reference sequence). The trim removed 3 bases at V and 1 base at J, leaving 8 bases unmatched. The CDR3 length is 16 residues. CDR3 in amino acids: CASSFYGQGRSYEQYF. The CDR3 region has the DNA TGTGCCAGCAGCTTTTATGGACAGGGTAGATCCTACGAGCAGTACTTC.

The CDR3 here is CASRRRQGAEEQYF. CDR3 DNA: TGTGCCAGCAGGCGGAGACAGGGGGCAGAGGAGCAGTACTTC. The chain joins TRBV6-1 to TRBJ2-7; 10 nucleotides agree with TRBD1. After removal of 6 bases from V and 7 bases from J, the junction contained 9 bases not matched to a gene. The CDR3 extends over 14 amino acids. Germline-derived CDR1 and CDR2 are MNHNS and SASEGT.

This rearrangement joins TRBV5-1 to TRBJ1-1, with D possibly being TRBD1 (6 bases). The CDR3 extends over 14 amino acids. Germline assignment: CDR1 SGHRS and CDR2 YFSETQ. V was shortened by 1 base and J by 5 bases, with 12 bases between the two germline ends. In DNA form, the CDR3 reads TGCGCCAGCAGCTTGAGGGGGTCGAGAACTGAAGCTTTCTTT. Protein sequence: CASSLRGSRTEAFF.

The genes are TRBV5-1 and TRBJ2-5; no reliable D call. From germline, CDR1 is SGHRS and CDR2 YFSETQ. Trimming cost V 0 bases and J 5 bases, with 14 bases left between them. The CDR3 sequence is 15 residues long. This CDR3 reads CASSLERGWGETQYF. For the CDR3, the DNA is TGCGCCAGCAGCTTGGAACGTGGGTGGGGTGAGACCCAGTACTTC.

This sequence joins TRBV12-5 and TRBJ2-3; D is perhaps TRBD1 (6 bases). V was trimmed by 5 bases and J by 2 bases, leaving 17 bases between them. The CDR3 spans 16 residues. Germline values: CDR1 LGHNT, CDR2 FRNRAP. The CDR3: CASGTSGAVDTDTQYF. DNA of the CDR3: TGTGCTAGTGGTACCTCAGGGGCGGTCGACACAGATACGCAGTATTTT.

On this clone itself: At one of its ends the junction is not consistent with the germline gene, which may arise from a read error. V gene TRBV7-9 combines with J gene TRBJ2-3; D is perhaps TRBD2 (5 bases). The germline V gene encodes CDR1 SEHNR and CDR2 FQNEAQ (reference sequence). The CDR3 length is 14 residues. The CDR3 coding sequence is TGTGCCAGCAGCTCACGATCTAGCACCGATACGCAGTATTTT. Amino acid sequence: CASSSRSSTDTQYF.